This TCR beta chain derives from a study of regulatory T cells in long-lasting Graves disease. The study, taken as a whole, reports: For persistent Graves' patients, TCR diversity was lower than for newly diagnosed ones.

Libraries of TCR beta came from iRepertoire HTBI primers plus Arm-PCR of CDR3 regions. TCRdb re-called the multiplex PCR reads with MiXCR, one entry per CDR3 protein. The sample consists of over 500,000 distinct CDR3 sequences, about 16% of them appearing once. This clonotype was seen repeatedly, ten times or more. Its specificity is unknown. Sample time point: newly diagnosed GD, antithyroid drugs for less than 3 months. From PBMCs, RNA was extracted and then used to make the TCR library. American Thyroid Association guidelines served as the basis for diagnosing Graves' disease. The CDR3 is 14 residues long. V gave up 1 base and J gave up 4 bases; unmatched junction bases: 5. Germline-derived CDR1 and CDR2 are DFQATT and SNEGSKA (reference sequence). These data also formed part of another study, on T cells in Graves' hyperthyroidism and ophthalmopathy. That work states: HTBI primers drove first-round RT-PCR of the TCR CDR3.

This chain connects TRBV20-1 to TRBJ1-2; 8 bases match TRBD1. This receptor was taken from a young man with Graves disease. The sequenced sample was peripheral blood mononuclear cells (PBMCs), obtained at new diagnosis, from a patient treated with antithyroid drugs. This CDR3 reads CSARAHGQGYGYTF. The CDR3 DNA sequence: TGCAGTGCTAGAGCCCACGGACAGGGCTATGGCTACACCTTC.